These T cell receptor beta chains were read from a single sample in a study of shared clonotypes between healthy human individuals. TCRdb's table, derived via immunoSEQ multiplex PCR, lists solely in-frame clones and lacks some. The table includes around 2,000,000 clones, about 95% detected once. Material for sequencing was naive CD8+ T cells sorted from blood. The origin of the receptors is a young man in good health. Both conserved end residues are part of each CDR3. Each record gives: V gene, D gene, J gene, clone size, CDR3 DNA, CDR3 protein. The D gene is left open where the match is weak. Clone size appears in some rows only: once, few, many, or a class for an expanded clone.

>TRBV6-5|TRBD2|TRBJ2-1|NA
TGTGCCAGCAGTCCGGGGGGGTCTTCCAATGAGCAGTTCTTC
CASSPGGSSNEQFF
>TRBV5-1|NA|TRBJ2-1|NA
TGCGCCAGCAGCTCGGTGGACGTACAATCATATTTAAGCTCCTACAATGAGCAGTTCTTC
CASSSVDVQSYLSSYNEQFF
>TRBV13|NA|TRBJ2-3|NA
TGTGCCAGCAGCTTAGAGTCCCGAGGGGATACGCAGTATTTT
CASSLESRGDTQYF
>TRBV4-3|NA|TRBJ2-7|NA
TGCGCCAGCAGCCAAGATGCAGGGTTGTCCGAGCAGTACTTC
CASSQDAGLSEQYF
>TRBV27|NA|TRBJ1-5|once
TGTGCCAGCAGTTACCAGGGCTTTCAGCCCCAGCATTTT
CASSYQGFQPQHF
>TRBV4-1|NA|TRBJ2-1|NA
TGCGCCAGCAGCCAAGTTAGTGCAATGGACGGGAACAATGAGCAGTTCTTC
CASSQVSAMDGNNEQFF
>TRBV11-2|TRBD2|TRBJ2-7|NA
TGTGCCAGCAGCTCCCCGGGACTAGCGGCCTCCTACGAGCAGTACTTC
CASSSPGLAASYEQYF
>TRBV7-6|TRBD1|TRBJ2-7|NA
TGTGCCAGCAGCTCCCTCGGACAGGGCTACGAGCAGTACTTC
CASSSLGQGYEQYF
>TRBV13|NA|TRBJ2-7|once
TGTGCCAGCAGCCTCCTGGGGCGCGAGCAGTACTTC
CASSLLGREQYF
>TRBV7-9|NA|TRBJ2-7|NA
TGTGCCAGCAGCCAAATGGGGCCTTCCTACGAGCAGTACTTC
CASSQMGPSYEQYF
>TRBV6-1|NA|TRBJ1-2|once
TGTGCCAGCAGTGAAGTGGGGAACTATGGCTACACCTTC
CASSEVGNYGYTF
>TRBV6-6|NA|TRBJ1-2|once
TGTGCCAGCAGTTACTCAACAGGAGAAGCTAACTATGGCTACACCTTC
CASSYSTGEANYGYTF
>TRBV5-8|TRBD1|TRBJ2-7|NA
TGTGCCAGCAGCTTGGGGGGGACAGGGACCGAGCAGTACTTC
CASSLGGTGTEQYF
>TRBV7-6|NA|TRBJ1-1|NA
TGTGCCAGCAGCTTATTCGGGGATAACACTGAAGCTTTCTTT
CASSLFGDNTEAFF
>TRBV10-2|NA|TRBJ1-4|NA
TGCGCCAGCAGTGAGGCGGCGTATAATGAAAAACTGTTTTTT
CASSEAAYNEKLFF
>TRBV6-5|NA|TRBJ1-5|NA
TGTGCCAGCAGTTACTCTTCCGGAGATCAGCCCCAGCATTTT
CASSYSSGDQPQHF
>TRBV11-3|NA|TRBJ2-7|NA
TGTGCCAGCAGCCCCGCCCAACTGCACGGTCACTTC
CASSPAQLHGHF
>TRBV19|NA|TRBJ1-6|NA
TGTGCCAGTAGTATTGGGGGGAGCTCCTATAATTCACCCCTCCACTTT
CASSIGGSSYNSPLHF
>TRBV7-9|TRBD1|TRBJ1-2|NA
TGTGCCAGCAGCTCCGGGACAGGGACGAGACGGGAATACACCTTC
CASSSGTGTRREYTF
>TRBV19|TRBD2|TRBJ2-1|NA
TGTGCCAGTAGTACACTAGCGGGAGGGTGGGAGCAGTTCTTC
CASSTLAGGWEQFF
>TRBV30|TRBD1|TRBJ2-7|NA
TGTGCCTGGAGCGCTCGGACAGGGGGCGGCGAGCAGTACTTC
CAWSARTGGGEQYF
>TRBV7-9|NA|TRBJ2-7|once
TGTGCCAGCAGCTTCCTGAACAGGGACGAGCAGTACTTC
CASSFLNRDEQYF
>TRBV7-9|NA|TRBJ1-6|few
TGTGCCAGCAGCCCCGGGTCCATCTCCTATAATTCACCCCTCCACTTT
CASSPGSISYNSPLHF
>TRBV5-6|TRBD1|TRBJ2-7|NA
TGTGCCAGCAGCTCGGGGACAGGATCCTACGAGCAGTACTTC
CASSSGTGSYEQYF